This TCR beta chain was observed in a study of Ad26.COV2.S vaccination and SARS-CoV-2 variants. Turning to the study itself: By the intramuscular route, Ad26.COV2.S was given once, or twice 56 days apart. Whole-study findings and limits: Individuals receiving vaccine had higher spike-specific TCR breadth than placebo recipients did.

Generated by immunoSEQ multiplex PCR, the TCRdb table keeps only in-frame clones and is missing some. The sample holds around 340,000 clones, around 89% seen once. Regarding treatment: some 19 received Ad26.COV2.S at low or high dose, single or two shots; roughly five received placebo; per-sample allocation not given. Samples came from day 63 after the first vaccine or placebo injection. CDR3 length: 15 residues. Germline loops: CDR1 SEHNR, CDR2 FQNEAQ (reference sequence). The V end lost 5 bases, the J end lost 2 bases, and 12 bases lay between the germline ends. This clone turned up a few times. What it binds is unknown.

The chain couples TRBV7-9 to TRBJ1-4; weak D call: TRBD1 (5 bases). This sample comprised peripheral blood, obtained in a trial of Ad26.COV2.S vaccine versus placebo. This TCR derives from a person aged 18-60 years who received the Ad26.COV2.S COVID-19 vaccine or a placebo. Here the CDR3 reads CASSPVRDTNEKLFF. DNA of the CDR3: TGTGCCAGCAGCCCAGTCAGGGACACTAATGAAAAACTGTTTTTT. Full variable domain (missing parts from reference TRBV7-9 and TRBJ1-4): DTGVSQNPRHKITKRGQNVTFRCDPISEHNRLYWYRQTLGQGPEFLTYFQNEAQLEKSRLLSDRFSAERPKGSFSTLEIQRTEQGDSAMYLCASSPVRDTNEKLFFGSGTQLSVL.